The next 15 T cell receptor beta chains were all read from a single sample in a study of Ad26.COV2.S vaccination and SARS-CoV-2 variants. Regarding treatment: 15 to 20 received Ad26.COV2.S at low or high dose, single or two shots; about 5 received placebo; per-sample allocation not given. Repertoires come from day 63 after the first vaccine or placebo injection. Measured with immunoSEQ multiplex PCR; TCRdb has only the in-frame clones, and not every one. The profile covers 400,000 or so clones, with roughly nine tenths appearing a single time and 3.5% taken by the ten largest. The source material was peripheral blood, sampled in a trial of Ad26.COV2.S vaccine versus placebo. The receptors shown here come from a person between 18 and 65 years old who received the Ad26.COV2.S COVID-19 vaccine or a placebo.

This clone has a single count. The chain has TRBV5-1 and TRBJ2-5; a possible D gene is TRBD2 (6 bases). CDR1 and CDR2 from the germline V gene are SGHRS and YFSETQ. With 3 bases removed from V and 1 base from J, the gap between germline ends came to 10 bases. The CDR3 extends over 14 amino acids. The CDR3 bases are TGCGCCAGCAGCTCCGGGGGACGCCAAGAGACCCAGTACTTC. It translates to CASSSGGRQETQYF.

The gene calls are TRBV19 and TRBJ2-1; perhaps TRBD1 as D (6 bases). Per the germline V gene, CDR1 is LNHDA and CDR2 is SQIVND (reference sequence). V shed 3 bases and J shed 8 bases, with 11 bases lying between them. CDR3 length: 13 amino acids. CDR3 coding DNA: TGTGCCAGTAGTATCTCAGGGGCGTATGAGCAGTTCTTC. It is translated as CASSISGAYEQFF.

The chain is built from TRBV14 and TRBJ1-3; D unresolved. The germline V gene has CDR1 SGHDN and CDR2 FVKESK. V dropped 4 bases and J dropped 0 bases, with 7 bases sitting between them. This CDR3 region has 14 residues. Written as DNA, the CDR3 is TGTGCCAGCAGCCGAGTAGGCTCTGGAAACACCATATATTTT. Amino acid sequence: CASSRVGSGNTIYF. The variable domain in full, completed from reference TRBV14 and TRBJ1-3, reads EAGVTQFPSHSVIEKGQTVTLRCDPISGHDNLYWYRRVMGKEIKFLLHFVKESKQDESGMPNNRFLAERTGGTYSTLKVQPAELEDSGVYFCASSRVGSGNTIYFGEGSWLTVV.

This chain connects TRBV11-3 to TRBJ1-1; D is possibly TRBD1 (5 bases). Per the germline V gene, CDR1 is SGHNT and CDR2 is YENEEA. The CDR3 runs to 14 residues. Trimming cost V 5 bases and J 1 base, with 11 bases left between them. The CDR3 here is CASSHDSTNTEAFF. CDR3 bases: TGTGCCAGCAGCCACGACAGTACGAACACTGAAGCTTTCTTT.

The chain employs TRBV3-1 (or the pseudogene TRBV3-2) and TRBJ1-2; no clear D gene. The V end lost 2 bases, the J end lost 5 bases, and 9 bases lay between the germline ends. The CDR3 sequence is 13 residues long. CDR1 and CDR2 from the germline V gene are LGHDT and YNNKEL (reference sequence). CDR3 in amino acids: CASSQKGMYGYTF. CDR3 nucleotides: TGTGCCAGCAGCCAAAAAGGGATGTATGGCTACACCTTC.

The chain joins TRBV3-1 (or the pseudogene TRBV3-2) to TRBJ1-4; the match to TRBD1 covers 9 bases. With V trimmed by 4 bases and J by 3 bases, 9 bases remained unmatched. The CDR3 consists of 17 residues. Germline loops: CDR1 LGHDT, CDR2 YNNKEL (reference sequence). This CDR3 is CASSPNRGRRANEKLFF. The CDR3 DNA sequence: TGTGCCAGCAGCCCAAACAGGGGGCGACGGGCTAATGAAAAACTGTTTTTT.

Note on this clone: The sample has other DNA sequences that encode this CDR3 too. V gene TRBV7-9 combines with J gene TRBJ2-3; D unresolved. The germline V gene encodes CDR1 SEHNR and CDR2 FQNEAQ (reference sequence). The CDR3 is 12 residues long. Deletions cut 5 bases from V and 6 bases from J, with 9 bases between. The CDR3 DNA sequence: TGTGCCAGCAGCCCAAGCTGGGATACGCAGTATTTT. This codes for CASSPSWDTQYF.

V and J are TRBV6-2 or TRBV6-3 and TRBJ2-7, with D possibly matching TRBD1 (5 bases). Looked up from germline, CDR1 is MNHEY and CDR2 is SVGEGT. With 6 bases removed from V and 2 bases from J, the gap between germline ends came to 17 bases. This CDR3 contains 15 residues. The CDR3 is CASSSQGRKAYEQYF. As DNA, the CDR3 is TGTGCCAGCAGCTCGCAGGGTCGTAAGGCCTACGAGCAGTACTTC.

The chain uses TRBV19 and TRBJ2-2; D remains ambiguous. Germline V gene sequence: CDR1 LNHDA, CDR2 SQIVND (reference sequence). CDR3 length: 15 amino acids. V lost 1 base and J lost 7, with 13 bases in between. The CDR3: CASSIVRALFGELFF. As DNA, the CDR3 is TGTGCCAGTAGTATAGTCCGGGCGCTTTTCGGGGAGCTGTTTTTT.

The chain has TRBV6-5 and TRBJ1-1; a possible D gene is TRBD1 (6 bases). Trimming stripped 4 bases from V and 1 base from J, with 10 bases between. The CDR3 extends over 14 amino acids. In germline, CDR1 is MNHEY, CDR2 SVGAGI. The CDR3 DNA is TGTGCCAGCAGTTTGAGGGGGGGGAACACTGAAGCTTTCTTT. As protein: CASSLRGGNTEAFF.

The chain has TRBV7-8 and TRBJ2-7; maybe TRBD1 (6 bases). CDR1 is SGHVS and CDR2 is FQNEAQ in the germline V gene. Trimming took off 5 bases at V and 6 bases at J, with 11 bases between the two ends. The CDR3 has 12 residues. The CDR3 here is CASSGNRVEQYF. For the CDR3, the DNA is TGTGCCAGCAGCGGAAACAGGGTCGAGCAGTACTTC.

The rearrangement joins TRBV7-9 to TRBJ1-2; 8 bases map to TRBD1. This CDR3 is built from 14 residues. The germline V gene encodes CDR1 SEHNR and CDR2 FQNEAQ (reference sequence). The V and J ends lost 5 bases and 7 bases, in that order; junction bases with no gene match: 9. The CDR3 loop is CASSQTGARSGYTF. CDR3 in DNA: TGTGCCAGCAGCCAGACAGGGGCCAGGTCTGGCTACACCTTC.

The count of this clone is one. The V and J genes are TRBV15 and TRBJ2-7; tentatively, D is TRBD2 (5 bases). The germline V gene encodes CDR1 LNHNV and CDR2 YYDKDF (reference sequence). The CDR3 loop spans 15 amino acids. The V gene lost 5 bases and the J gene lost 2 bases, with 16 bases spanning the gap. The CDR3 nucleotides read TGTGCCACCAGCCCAGAGTACGACGGGGCCTACGAGCAGTACTTC. Protein sequence: CATSPEYDGAYEQYF.

This chain uses TRBV2 with TRBJ2-7, with 8 bases matching TRBD2. Per the germline V gene, CDR1 is SNHLY and CDR2 is FYNNEI. The CDR3 sequence is 14 residues long. The V and J ends lost 3 bases and 1 base, in that order; junction bases with no gene match: 2. CDR3 region: CASSEVAGSYEQYF. The CDR3 DNA is TGTGCCAGCAGTGAGGTAGCGGGATCCTACGAGCAGTACTTC.

Written as DNA, the CDR3 is TGTGCCAGCAGTGTCCGGGAACCCACTGAAGCTTTCTTT. Residues: CASSVREPTEAFF. J is TRBJ1-1 and V is TRBV2; D ambiguous. V lost 4 bases, J lost 4 bases, and 10 bases lay in between. The CDR3 sequence is 13 residues long. Germline CDR1 is SNHLY and CDR2 is FYNNEI. The full variable domain, completed using reference TRBV2 and TRBJ1-1, is EPEVTQTPSHQVTQMGQEVILRCVPISNHLYFYWYRQILGQKVEFLVSFYNNEISEKSEIFDDQFSVERPDGSNFTLKIRSTKLEDSAMYFCASSVREPTEAFFGQGTRLTVV.